The 6 T cell receptor beta chains presented below share a single source sample, sequenced in a study of blood T cells in healthy people across ages. Alongside a J-beta primer mix, a sample-barcoded 5' primer served in a second PCR lasting roughly 6 to 12 cycles. One entry per CDR3 protein results from TCRdb running MiXCR on the 5' RACE reads. This table holds roughly 1,700,000 distinct CDR3 sequences, roughly 27% found once. The sample comprised blood. The receptors derive from a woman younger than 45 in good health.

This clonotype has just a few counts. The CDR3 region has the DNA TGCGCCAGCAGTGGGTCTGGTAACGAGCAGTACTTC. Protein product: CASSGSGNEQYF. The V and J genes are TRBV10-2 and TRBJ2-7; D is ambiguous. The CDR3 loop spans 12 amino acids. Deletions cut 4 bases from V and 5 bases from J, with 9 bases between. The germline V gene has CDR1 WSHSY and CDR2 SAAADI.

There are a few counts of this clonotype. The V call is TRBV7-2, the J call TRBJ2-7, with D tentatively TRBD1 (6 bases). The CDR3 sequence is 15 residues long. Trimming took off 3 bases at V and 0 bases at J, with 12 bases between the two ends. In germline, CDR1 is SGHTA, CDR2 FQGNSA. In DNA form, the CDR3 reads TGTGCCAGCAGCTTCGGCGTGACAGGCTCCTACGAGCAGTACTTC. Translated: CASSFGVTGSYEQYF.

The rearrangement uses TRBV5-1 and TRBJ2-5; tentatively, D is TRBD2 (6 bases). The V gene lost 4 bases and the J gene lost 3 bases, with 16 bases spanning the gap. CDR1 and CDR2 from the germline V gene are SGHRS and YFSETQ. CDR3 length equals 15 residues. The CDR3 spells CASSLPRDLEETQYF. CDR3 coding DNA: TGCGCCAGCAGCCTTCCAAGGGACTTGGAAGAGACCCAGTACTTC.

This clonotype was detected many times. The genes are TRBV7-2 and TRBJ2-7, with 7 positions matching TRBD2. Germline CDR1 reads SGHTA; CDR2 reads FQGNSA. This CDR3 has 15 residues. V was clipped by 2 bases and J by 6 bases; unmatched bases: 10. DNA for the CDR3: TGTGCCAGCAGCTTAAGTGGGAGGGCGCTAGCCGAGCAGTACTTC. As protein: CASSLSGRALAEQYF. The whole variable domain, remainder taken from reference TRBV7-2 and TRBJ2-7, is GAGVSQSPSNKVTEKGKDVELRCDPISGHTALYWYRQSLGQGLEFLIYFQGNSAPDKSGLPSDRFSAERTGGSVSTLTIQRTQQEDSAVYLCASSLSGRALAEQYFGPGTRLTVT.

The chain uses TRBV13 and TRBJ2-1, with 13 bases that match TRBD2. The CDR3 runs 16 residues. Germline CDR1 and CDR2: PRHDT and FYEKMQ (reference sequence). V lost 5 bases and J lost 8; bases outside the gene matches: 9. The CDR3 DNA follows: TGTGCCAGCAGCGGAAGACTAGCGGGAGGTGATGATGAGCAGTTCTTC. Its protein product is CASSGRLAGGDDEQFF.

Notes on this clonotype: A clone one base away is much larger, so this may be a read error. The V gene is TRBV7-2, the J gene TRBJ2-1, with 7 bases lining up with TRBD1. CDR3 size: 16 residues. Trimming took 5 bases from V and 8 from J; bases not matched to a gene: 15. Germline CDR1 reads SGHTA; CDR2 reads FQGNSA. The CDR3 DNA sequence: TGTGCCAGCAGCCTCCCGCGACAGGGTGTTGTCTATGAGCAGTTCTTC. It codes for CASSLPRQGVVYEQFF.